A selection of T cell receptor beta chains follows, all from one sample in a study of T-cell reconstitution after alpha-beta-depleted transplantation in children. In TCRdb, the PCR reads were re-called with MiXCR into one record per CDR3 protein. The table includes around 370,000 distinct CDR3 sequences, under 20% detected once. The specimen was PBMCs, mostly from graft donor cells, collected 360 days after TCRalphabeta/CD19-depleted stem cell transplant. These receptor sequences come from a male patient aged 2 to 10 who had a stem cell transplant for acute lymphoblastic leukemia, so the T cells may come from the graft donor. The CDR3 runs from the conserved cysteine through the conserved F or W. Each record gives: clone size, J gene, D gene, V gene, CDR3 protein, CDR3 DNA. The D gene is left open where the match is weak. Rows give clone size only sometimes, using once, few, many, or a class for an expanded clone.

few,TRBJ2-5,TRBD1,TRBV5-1,CASSFQGADETQYF,TGCGCCAGCAGCTTTCAGGGGGCTGACGAGACCCAGTACTTC
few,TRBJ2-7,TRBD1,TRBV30,CAWARDRGSEQYF,TGTGCCTGGGCCCGGGACAGGGGAAGCGAGCAGTACTTC
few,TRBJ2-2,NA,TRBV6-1,CASSRATGMNTGELFF,TGTGCCAGCAGCCGCGCCACGGGAATGAACACCGGGGAGCTGTTTTTT
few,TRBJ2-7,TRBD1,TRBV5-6,CASSFMGTGLRIKQYF,TGTGCCAGCAGCTTCATGGGGACAGGCCTTCGGATAAAGCAGTACTTC
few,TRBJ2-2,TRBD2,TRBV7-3,CASSPHGLAGVNTGELFF,TGTGCCAGCAGCCCCCACGGACTAGCGGGAGTGAACACCGGGGAGCTGTTTTTT
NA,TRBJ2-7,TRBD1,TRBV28,CASSLFWGQGKGAYEQYF,TGTGCCAGCAGTTTATTCTGGGGACAAGGGAAGGGGGCATACGAGCAGTACTTC
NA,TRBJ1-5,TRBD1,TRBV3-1,CASSQGWDRSNQPQHF,TGTGCCAGCAGCCAAGGCTGGGACAGAAGCAATCAGCCCCAGCATTTT
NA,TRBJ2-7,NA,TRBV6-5,CASSYSGGTYEQYF,TGTGCCAGCAGTTACTCAGGGGGTACCTACGAGCAGTACTTC
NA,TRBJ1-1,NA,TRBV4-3,CASSQEKAGMNTEAFF,TGCGCCAGCAGCCAAGAGAAAGCGGGGATGAACACTGAAGCTTTCTTT
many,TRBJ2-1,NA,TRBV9,CASSSNPTGKDYNEQFF,TGTGCCAGCAGCTCTAATCCCACAGGGAAGGATTACAATGAGCAGTTCTTC
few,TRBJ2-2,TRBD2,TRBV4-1,CASTAFGSSGRGLLTGELFF,TGCGCCAGCACCGCGTTCGGCTCTAGCGGGAGGGGACTTCTGACCGGGGAGCTGTTTTTT